Presented here are 22 T cell receptor beta chains from one specimen sequenced in a study of blood T cell repertoires in COVID-19. Assay: immunoSEQ multiplex PCR; the TCRdb copy retains only in-frame clones and omits some. In the table there are about 250,000 clones, roughly 82% of which are singletons. The sequencing input was peripheral blood. All receptors come from a woman older than 75 with COVID-19, enrolled during active disease.

The chain couples TRBV2 to TRBJ2-3; possible D gene TRBD2, 6 bases. Germline V gene data show CDR1 as SNHLY and CDR2 as FYNNEI. The ends were cut back, 8 bases at V and 3 bases at J, with 15 bases in the middle. This CDR3 region has 14 residues. The CDR3 region has the DNA TGTGCCAGCTGCCGAGGGCGGGAAACAGATACGCAGTATTTT. Encoded protein: CASCRGRETDTQYF.

V usage is TRBV12-3 or TRBV12-4 and J usage is TRBJ2-1; D is undetermined. Between the trimmed V and J ends, which lost 9 bases and 1 base, there was a span of 10 bases. The CDR3 consists of 13 residues. The CDR3 reads CASTILSYNEQFF. The CDR3 DNA is TGTGCCAGTACAATCCTTTCCTACAATGAGCAGTTCTTC.

The V call is TRBV6-5, the J call TRBJ2-3, with a weak D call TRBD1 (6 bases). Looked up from germline, CDR1 is MNHEY and CDR2 is SVGAGI. With 5 bases removed from V and 4 bases from J, the gap between germline ends came to 13 bases. The CDR3 is made up of 14 amino acids. CDR3 coding DNA: TGTGCCAGCAGTAGGGACATTGGCGCAGATACGCAGTATTTT. Its protein is CASSRDIGADTQYF.

The rearrangement uses TRBV4-1 and TRBJ1-2; perhaps TRBD1 as D (6 bases). This CDR3 comprises 17 residues. Germline assignment: CDR1 MGHRA and CDR2 YSYEKL. V gave up 0 bases and J gave up 8 bases, with 22 bases separating them. This CDR3 reads CASSQDLMGARGRGYTF. The CDR3 coding sequence is TGCGCCAGCAGCCAAGATCTGATGGGGGCAAGGGGTCGCGGCTACACCTTC.

V gene TRBV5-1 combines with J gene TRBJ1-1, with D uncertain. The CDR3 is 14 residues long. Per the germline V gene, CDR1 is SGHRS and CDR2 is YFSETQ. The V end was cut by 1 base, the J end by 0 bases, with 7 bases between. CDR3 sequence reads: CASSLTAMNTEAFF. The CDR3 coding sequence is TGCGCCAGCAGCTTGACAGCAATGAACACTGAAGCTTTCTTT.

The gene calls are TRBV5-5 and TRBJ2-3, with a weak D call TRBD1 (6 bases). CDR3 length: 15 amino acids. From germline, CDR1 is SGHKS and CDR2 YYEKEE (reference sequence). Trimming removed 2 bases at V and 2 bases at J, with 12 bases between. The CDR3 nucleotides read TGTGCCAGCAGCTTTTCCAGGACAGCCACAGATACGCAGTATTTT. Translating gives CASSFSRTATDTQYF.

Notes on this clone: The sample holds other DNA sequences that translate to the same CDR3. The V gene is TRBV18, the J gene TRBJ1-1, with 10 bases matching TRBD1. Unmatched junction bases numbered 3, after V lost 2 bases and J lost 3 bases. The CDR3 contains 15 residues. In germline, CDR1 is KGHSH, CDR2 LQKENI. The CDR3 protein is CASSPRTGGDTEAFF. The CDR3 DNA is TGTGCCAGCTCACCAAGGACAGGGGGGGACACTGAAGCTTTCTTT.

This clone was found a few times. This chain connects TRBV28 to TRBJ1-2; D may be TRBD1 (5 bases). The germline V gene encodes CDR1 MDHEN and CDR2 SYDVKM. Trimming stripped 10 bases from V and 6 bases from J, with 18 bases between. CDR3 size: 13 residues. CDR3 sequence reads: CAIRRGGRDGYTF. The CDR3 nucleotides read TGTGCCATCCGGCGGGGGGGACGAGATGGCTACACCTTC.

The CDR3 protein is CASSVDRSGANVLTF. The CDR3 nucleotides are TGTGCCAGTAGTGTCGACAGGTCTGGGGCCAACGTCCTGACTTTC. This chain links TRBV19 with TRBJ2-6, with a tentative D call TRBD1 (6 bases). The CDR3 length is 15 residues. Germline values: CDR1 LNHDA, CDR2 SQIVND (reference sequence). The V end lost 5 bases, the J end lost 1 base, and 9 bases lay between the germline ends.

The chain has TRBV28 and TRBJ2-7; 8 positions match TRBD1. Germline V CDR1 and CDR2: MDHEN, SYDVKM. Trimming at V came to 5 bases and at J to 3 bases, leaving 6 bases not matched to a gene. This CDR3 region has 14 residues. The CDR3 region has the DNA TGTGCCAGCAGTCCACCACAGGGGGTCTACGAGCAGTACGTC. This sequence encodes CASSPPQGVYEQYV.

This clone was seen a few times. Different DNA sequences within this sample yield the same CDR3. The CDR3 here is CASSGQGNTEAFF. The CDR3 DNA sequence: TGCGCCAGCAGCGGACAGGGGAACACTGAAGCTTTCTTT. The chain couples TRBV5-1 to TRBJ1-1, with 8 bases that match TRBD1. With V trimmed by 4 bases and J by 1 base, 0 bases remained unmatched. There are 13 residues in the CDR3. Germline V CDR1 and CDR2: SGHRS, YFSETQ.

V and J are TRBV28 and TRBJ1-3, with D tentatively TRBD1 (5 bases). CDR1 is MDHEN, CDR2 SYDVKM, per germline. The CDR3 runs to 14 residues. Trimming removed 1 base at V and 4 bases at J, with 8 bases between. The CDR3 sequence is CASSLFRVGNTIYF. The CDR3 DNA sequence: TGTGCCAGCAGTTTATTCAGGGTAGGAAACACCATATATTTT.

The chain employs TRBV28 and TRBJ1-4; a possible D gene is TRBD1 (5 bases). This CDR3 region has 12 residues. The ends were cut back, 7 bases at V and 3 bases at J, with 6 bases in the middle. Germline values: CDR1 MDHEN, CDR2 SYDVKM. The CDR3 region has the DNA TGTGCCAGCACAGGGTCTAATGAAAAACTGTTTTTT. Encoded protein: CASTGSNEKLFF.

The chain employs TRBV15 and TRBJ1-1, with D unclear. CDR3 length: 13 amino acids. The germline V gene encodes CDR1 LNHNV and CDR2 YYDKDF (reference sequence). V was cut by 0 bases and J by 7 bases, with 9 bases left in between. In DNA, the CDR3 is TGTGCCACCAGCAGAGATACGGGGAATGAAGCTTTCTTT. It is translated as CATSRDTGNEAFF.

The CDR3 reads CASSQALDRDNGYTF. The CDR3 DNA sequence: TGCGCCAGCAGCCAAGCCCTGGACAGGGACAATGGCTACACCTTC. This rearrangement joins TRBV4-3 to TRBJ1-2; TRBD1 aligns across 8 bases. The junction had 7 bases not matched to a gene; V was cut back by 1 base and J by 6 bases. Germline CDR1 LGHNA, CDR2 YSLEER. The CDR3 spans 15 residues.

V gene TRBV3-1 (or the pseudogene TRBV3-2) combines with J gene TRBJ1-2, with D maybe TRBD1 (6 bases). V lost 4 bases to trimming and J lost 1 base, with 19 bases between them. The germline gives CDR1 LGHDT, CDR2 YNNKEL (reference sequence). CDR3 length equals 17 residues. The CDR3 DNA sequence: TGTGCCAGCAGCCCGGGGGGGGCGCCGGCAAGTAACTATGGCTACACCTTC. Translation: CASSPGGAPASNYGYTF.

This chain links TRBV18 with TRBJ1-5; D not certain. This CDR3 spans 15 amino acids. V was clipped by 6 bases and J by 4 bases, with 16 bases between them. Germline values: CDR1 KGHSH, CDR2 LQKENI. The CDR3: CASSPGPDGNQPQHF. The DNA of the CDR3 is TGTGCCAGCTCCCCGGGTCCCGATGGGAATCAGCCCCAGCATTTT.

The chain uses TRBV6-5 and TRBJ1-5; D perhaps matches TRBD1 (6 bases). Germline V gives CDR1 MNHEY, CDR2 SVGAGI. This CDR3 is built from 15 residues. Trimming took off 4 bases at V and 2 bases at J, with 12 bases between the two ends. Here the CDR3 DNA reads TGTGCCAGCAGTTCCAGCTGGGGGCGCAATCAGCCCCAGCATTTT. This encodes CASSSSWGRNQPQHF.

The gene calls are TRBV10-3 and TRBJ2-7; 8 positions agree with TRBD2. The CDR3 extends over 16 amino acids. CDR1 ENHRY and CDR2 SYGVKD come from the germline V gene. With 5 bases clipped from V and 2 bases from J, the junction kept 11 bases outside the gene matches. Written as DNA, the CDR3 is TGTGCCATCAGTTCCTCGGGGGGGCAGTTCGCCTACGAGCAGTACTTC. Its translation: CAISSSGGQFAYEQYF.

The V call is TRBV7-2, the J call TRBJ2-5, with 15 positions matching TRBD2. This CDR3 region has 16 residues. CDR1 and CDR2 (germline): SGHTA, FQGNSA. J lost 5 bases, V lost 5 bases, and 6 bases had no gene match. The CDR3 sequence: CASSDGLAGGHETQYF. CDR3 sequence (DNA): TGTGCCAGCAGCGATGGACTAGCGGGGGGGCACGAGACCCAGTACTTC.

The rearrangement uses TRBV18 and TRBJ1-1; D may be TRBD1 (6 bases). This CDR3 is built from 13 residues. Germline CDR1 reads KGHSH; CDR2 reads LQKENI. V was trimmed by 6 bases and J by 1 base, leaving 9 bases between them. CDR3 amino acids: CASSTDRNTEAFF. DNA of the CDR3: TGTGCCAGCTCCACGGACAGGAACACTGAAGCTTTCTTT.

This chain connects TRBV19 to TRBJ1-1; no definite D call. Trimming cost V 5 bases and J 0 bases, with 10 bases left between them. This CDR3 has 14 amino acids. Germline V gene lookup returns CDR1 LNHDA and CDR2 SQIVND (reference sequence). CDR3 loop: CASSLTGVNTEAFF. CDR3 in DNA: TGTGCCAGTAGTCTAACGGGTGTGAACACTGAAGCTTTCTTT.